Described below is a single T cell receptor (beta chain) sequence and its context. Its antigen remains unknown. These data are taken from a study of response to subunit inactivated influenza vaccine. MiXCR, applied by TCRdb to the RT-PCR reads, yields one record per CDR3 protein. The sample contains roughly 540,000 distinct CDR3 sequences, roughly 25% of which appear only once. Overall study findings and caveats: Seasonal influenza vaccination, on each occasion, was suggested by the authors to recruit few new T cells.

The same data also went into a second study, on T cells expressing NK-cell markers. From that second work: The TCR beta cDNA came from 5'RACE template switching with UMIs. Six or seven donors had dominant NKG2C+ clonotypes that comprised about 1.0-7.0% of their CD8+ T cells. One observes that, in a handful of donors, these clonotypes were also the leading ones within the CD3+CD56-NKG2C+ fraction. It was still unclear whether expanded NKG2C+ T cell clones were HCMV specific.

The sequence was collected from a man aged 45 to 65 who received an inactivated influenza vaccine. Here the sequenced sample was CD4+ T cells sorted from PBMCs, taken 12 days after vaccination.

The CDR3 DNA is TGTGCCACCAGTGATTCGTCAGTTCAAGAGACCCAGTACTTC. Translated: CATSDSSVQETQYF. V usage is TRBV24-1 and J usage is TRBJ2-5; no firm D call. Trimming removed 2 bases from V and 2 bases from J, with 8 bases in between. The germline V gene encodes CDR1 KGHDR and CDR2 SFDVKD. CDR3 length: 14 residues.